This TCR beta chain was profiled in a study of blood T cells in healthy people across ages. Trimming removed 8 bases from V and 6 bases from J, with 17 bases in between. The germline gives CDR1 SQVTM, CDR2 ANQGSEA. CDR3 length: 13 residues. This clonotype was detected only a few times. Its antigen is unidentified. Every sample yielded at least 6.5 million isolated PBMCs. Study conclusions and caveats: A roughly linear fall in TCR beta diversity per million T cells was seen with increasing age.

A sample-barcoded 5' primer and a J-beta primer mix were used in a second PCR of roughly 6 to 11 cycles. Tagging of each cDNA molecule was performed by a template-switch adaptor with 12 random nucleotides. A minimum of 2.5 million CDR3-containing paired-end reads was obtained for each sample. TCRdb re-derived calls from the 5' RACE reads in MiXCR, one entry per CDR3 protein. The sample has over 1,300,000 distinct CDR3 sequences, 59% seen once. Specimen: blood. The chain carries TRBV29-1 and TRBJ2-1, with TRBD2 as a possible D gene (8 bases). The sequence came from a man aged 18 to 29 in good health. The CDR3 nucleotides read TGCAGCCCACGGGAGGGGGCTGGCAATGAGCAGTTCTTC. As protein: CSPREGAGNEQFF.